Here is one T cell receptor (beta chain) with its context. Its target is unknown. The entry originates in a study of cytomegalovirus exposure and HLA in healthy donors. The study's findings and limits: HLA restriction was apparent for most CMV-associated TCR beta chains in a later analysis. The study listed approximately 160 cytomegalovirus-associated TCR beta chains. Specificity of three CMV-associated chains for CMV antigens was verified in vitro. Accurate HLA-A and HLA-B prediction from TCR beta sequences was reported for most subjects.

In the PCR, 60 Vbeta and 13 Jbeta primers were used. TCRdb's table, derived via immunoSEQ multiplex PCR, lists solely in-frame clones and lacks some. Of some 98,000 clones listed, under 75% are singletons. The sample was PBMCs. The sequence was obtained from a man between 50 and 59 years old in good health and CMV-seronegative.

The CDR3 reads CASRSAGRDSYEQYF. The CDR3 DNA reads as TGTGCCAGCAGGAGTGCCGGACGGGACTCCTACGAGCAGTACTTC. V and J are TRBV11-2 and TRBJ2-7; D is perhaps TRBD2 (5 bases). V gave up 6 bases and J gave up 0 bases, with 15 bases separating them. CDR3 length: 15 amino acids. Germline values: CDR1 SGHAT, CDR2 FQNNGV.